This T cell receptor beta chain was captured in a study of blood T cell repertoires in COVID-19. Study-level background: Samples taken during acute and convalescent COVID-19 were collected in the United States, Italy and Spain. PBMCs, B-cell-depleted T cells, or T cells were the source of the cDNA or gDNA that made up the material.

This clone was observed a handful of times. The CDR3 runs 16 residues. The germline V and J ends were trimmed by 6 bases and 3 bases, with 18 bases remaining between them. Germline V gene data show CDR1 as SGHDT and CDR2 as YYEEEE. As originally analysed: Nucleated cell counts were estimated from reference gene primer amplification. Only in-frame clones appear in the TCRdb table, and some are missing; sequencing was by immunoSEQ multiplex PCR. The V and J calls and clone size are taken from that table; D and trimming were inferred from the DNA. The repertoire holds roughly 300,000 clones, about 82% seen once, with approximately 7.6% in the top ten.

J is TRBJ2-2 and V is TRBV5-6, with D perhaps TRBD1 (6 bases). Sequencing was carried out using peripheral blood. The sequence was collected from a human donor in a cohort sampled during active COVID-19. CDR3: CASNLIGGADTGELFF. In nucleotides, the CDR3 is TGTGCCAGCAACCTTATTGGGGGCGCCGACACCGGGGAGCTGTTTTTT.